The clone carrying this T cell receptor beta chain was seen more than once but under ten times. The investigators amplified TCR beta CDR3 regions from RNA transcripts. The HTBI primer set was used in a first-round RT-PCR of the TCR CDR3. MiXCR, run by TCRdb on the multiplex PCR reads, gives a single entry per CDR3 protein. The sample shows approximately 360,000 distinct CDR3 sequences, just under 25% of them seen only once. This entry belongs to a study of T cells in Graves' hyperthyroidism and ophthalmopathy. This CDR3 spans 16 amino acids. The germline gives CDR1 MNHEY, CDR2 SMNVEV (reference sequence). With 2 bases clipped from V and 6 bases from J, the junction kept 11 bases outside the gene matches.

This sequence originates from a man aged 50 to 60 with Graves' hyperthyroidism. This chain uses TRBV27 with TRBJ2-7; 9 positions match TRBD2. The sample was blood. CDR3 DNA: TGTGCCAGCAGTTTAAGGGGGCCCGGGACTAGCTCCGAGCAGTACTTC. It specifies CASSLRGPGTSSEQYF.